This T cell receptor (beta chain) emerged from a study of CD8 T cells in Susac syndrome. Sequencing targeted TCR beta in T cells from blood (CD8+ and CD4+). The diagnostic criteria were recently defined, and patients with Susac syndrome met them for definite or probable disease. Bulk CD8+ and CD4+ cells came from magnetic negative isolation; CD8+ TEMRA by FACS. Reverse transcription of roughly 0.45 to 1 ug RNA used random hexamers. Multiplex PCR with immunoSEQ amplified the TCR beta CDR3 across 54 Vbeta and 13 Jbeta. TCRdb used MiXCR to reprocess the immunoSEQ multiplex PCR reads, holding one entry per CDR3 protein. This sample has 200,000 to 250,000 distinct CDR3 sequences; 85% to 95% occur once, and the top ten carry roughly 0.14%. V was cut by 8 bases and J by 0 bases, with 8 bases left in between. CDR3 size: 13 residues. CDR1 LNHDA and CDR2 SQIVND come from the germline V gene (reference sequence).

The sequence derives from a human donor with Susac syndrome. The sequencing input was CD4+ T cells from PBMCs. The chain combines TRBV19 with TRBJ1-5; D gene unclear. The CDR3 here is CASAGNSNQPQHF. The CDR3 DNA is TGTGCCAGTGCGGGCAATAGCAATCAGCCCCAGCATTTT.